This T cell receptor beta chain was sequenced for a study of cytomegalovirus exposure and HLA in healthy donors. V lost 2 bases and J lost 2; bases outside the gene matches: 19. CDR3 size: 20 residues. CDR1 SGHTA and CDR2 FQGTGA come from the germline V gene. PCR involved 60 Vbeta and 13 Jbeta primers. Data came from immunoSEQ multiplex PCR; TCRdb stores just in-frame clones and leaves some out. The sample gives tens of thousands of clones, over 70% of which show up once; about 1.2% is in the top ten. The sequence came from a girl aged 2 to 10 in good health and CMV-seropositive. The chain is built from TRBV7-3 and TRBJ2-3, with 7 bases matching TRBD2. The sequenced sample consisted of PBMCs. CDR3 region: CASSLRVPGLQSPATDTQYF. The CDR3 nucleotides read TGTGCCAGCAGCTTACGGGTACCGGGACTACAATCCCCCGCCACAGATACGCAGTATTTT.